This T cell receptor beta chain stems from a study of OX40 agonist ivuxolimab in advanced cancers. Produced via immunoSEQ multiplex PCR; TCRdb's table is partial and in-frame only. The sample carries tens of thousands of clones, approximately 79% recorded once. Looked up from germline, CDR1 is MNHNS and CDR2 is SASEGT. CDR3 length: 18 residues. V was trimmed by 0 bases and J by 5 bases, leaving 22 bases between them. Study-wide results and caveats: The CD4+ and CD8+ T cells in the blood had expanded clonally by week 6 at 0.1 to 3.0 mg/kg. Expanded clones belonging to CD8+ T cells outnumbered, on average, those of CD4+.

Notes on this clone: The antigen is unknown. The sample contains more than one DNA sequence encoding this CDR3.

The TCR comes from an adult with an advanced solid tumor such as melanoma, head and neck, liver or kidney cancer. The sequencing here drew on CD4+ or CD8+ T cells sorted from blood, taken in a trial of the OX40 agonist ivuxolimab. This chain links TRBV6-1 with TRBJ1-2, with TRBD1 as a possible D gene (5 bases). CDR3 DNA sequence: TGTGCCAGCAGTGAAGCGCTATCGGGGCGCGGGGGGGGTTATGGCTACACCTTC. Protein sequence: CASSEALSGRGGGYGYTF.